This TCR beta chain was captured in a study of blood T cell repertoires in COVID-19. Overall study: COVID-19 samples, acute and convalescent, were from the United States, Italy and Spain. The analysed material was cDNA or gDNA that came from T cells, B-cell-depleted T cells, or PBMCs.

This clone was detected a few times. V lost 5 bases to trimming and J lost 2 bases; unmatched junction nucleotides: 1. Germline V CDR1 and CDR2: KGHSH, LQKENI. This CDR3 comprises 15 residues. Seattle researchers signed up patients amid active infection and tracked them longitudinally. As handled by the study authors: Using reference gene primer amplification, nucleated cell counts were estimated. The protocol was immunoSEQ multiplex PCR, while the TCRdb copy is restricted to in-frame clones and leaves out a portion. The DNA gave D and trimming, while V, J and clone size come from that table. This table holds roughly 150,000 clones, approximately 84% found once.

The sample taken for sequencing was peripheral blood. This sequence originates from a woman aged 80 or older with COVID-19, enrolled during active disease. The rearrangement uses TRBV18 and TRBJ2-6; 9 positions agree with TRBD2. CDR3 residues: CASSLAGAGANVLTF. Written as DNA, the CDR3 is TGTGCCAGCTCATTAGCGGGAGCTGGGGCCAACGTCCTGACTTTC.